This T cell receptor (beta chain) is drawn from a study of blood T cell repertoires in COVID-19. Turning to the study itself: The United States, Italy and Spain provided the acute and convalescent COVID-19 samples.

Generated by immunoSEQ multiplex PCR, the TCRdb table keeps only in-frame clones and is missing some. The sample consists of some 150,000 clones, approximately 82% of them appearing once. Germline V gives CDR1 SGHTA, CDR2 FQGTGA. The CDR3 runs 14 residues. V was cut by 2 bases and J by 4 bases, with 11 bases left in between. The sample consisted of peripheral blood. The chain has TRBV7-3 and TRBJ1-1, with unresolved D. The TCR was taken from a human donor in a cohort sampled during active COVID-19. CDR3 in amino acids: CASSLAEERTEAFF. As DNA, the CDR3 is TGTGCCAGCAGCTTAGCGGAAGAGCGCACTGAAGCTTTCTTT.